This TCR beta chain is drawn from a study of Graves' ophthalmopathy and Graves' hyperthyroidism. Whole-study findings and limits: Most expanded clonotypes in thyroid above 0.001 frequency also showed up in blood.

This clonotype appeared a few times. No antigen is known for it. Beta-chain TCR CDR3 regions were amplified from RNA transcripts. An initial RT-PCR round employing HTBI primers preceded a second-round multiplex PCR. TCRdb used MiXCR to reprocess the multiplex PCR reads, holding one entry per CDR3 protein. The profile shows over a million distinct CDR3 sequences, 36% of them singletons. Hyperthyroidism patients, aged 18 to 65, were newly diagnosed, under 2 months' duration. Other autoimmune diseases, uncontrolled infections, pregnancy or lactation excluded patients from enrollment. As diagnostic evidence, clinical symptoms, serum thyroxine, TRAb, thyroid ultrasound and orbital computed tomography were relied upon. This TCR came from an adult man with Graves' hyperthyroidism. Source material: peripheral blood or thyroid tissue (not recorded which).

Written as DNA, the CDR3 is TGCAGCGTTGGGGCCACCGGGCTCTACGAGCAGTACTTC. This codes for CSVGATGLYEQYF. The chain links TRBV29-1 to TRBJ2-7; no definite D call. The germline CDR1 and CDR2 sequences are SQVTM and ANQGSEA. V lost 4 bases to trimming and J lost 3 bases, with 13 bases between them. The CDR3 contains 13 residues.